Listed here are 15 T cell receptor beta chains from one sample, sequenced in a study of shared T cell receptors in the human thymus. Some clones are missing from TCRdb's copy, which holds only in-frame ones; the method was immunoSEQ multiplex PCR. Altogether more than 550,000 clones are present, 80% to 90% being singletons, with the ten largest covering around 0.0094%. The same specimen was also included in a second study, on human thymus T cells.

Material for sequencing was thymocytes. The receptors originated from a girl less than two years old with a congenital heart defect.

This clone was observed a few times. The chain has TRBV5-1 and TRBJ2-7; D is possibly TRBD1 (6 bases). CDR1 is SGHRS and CDR2 is YFSETQ in the germline V gene. Trimming removed 2 bases at V and 3 bases at J, with 9 bases between. CDR3 length: 13 residues. The CDR3 loop reads CASSLTRGYEQYF. The CDR3 region has the DNA TGCGCCAGCAGCTTAACCAGGGGCTACGAGCAGTACTTC. The variable domain in full, completed from reference TRBV5-1 and TRBJ2-7, reads KAGVTQTPRYLIKTRGQQVTLSCSPISGHRSVSWYQQTPGQGLQFLFEYFSETQRNKGNFPGRFSGRQFSNSRSEMNVSTLELGDSALYLCASSLTRGYEQYFGPGTRLTVT.

V usage is TRBV6-5 and J usage is TRBJ1-1, with 9 bases aligning to TRBD1. Germline loops: CDR1 MNHEY, CDR2 SVGAGI. J gave up 4 bases and V 5 bases, and 5 bases lay outside the gene matches. The CDR3 covers 14 residues. The CDR3 coding sequence is TGTGCCAGCAGTCGGGACAGGGAAGTCACTGAAGCTTTCTTT. Translation gives CASSRDREVTEAFF.

V gene TRBV5-1 combines with J gene TRBJ2-3; weak D call: TRBD1 (6 bases). Germline values: CDR1 SGHRS, CDR2 YFSETQ. The CDR3 is made up of 17 amino acids. Trimming pared 4 bases from V and 1 base from J, leaving 19 bases between. CDR3 nucleotides: TGCGCCAGCAGCGCATACCCCAGGGGTTCTTGCACAGATACGCAGTATTTT. It specifies CASSAYPRGSCTDTQYF.

This clone was picked up one time. The V and J genes are TRBV6-1 and TRBJ1-5; TRBD1 might be the D (5 bases). The germline CDR1 and CDR2 sequences are MNHNS and SASEGT. This CDR3 is 18 amino acids long. V was cut by 4 bases and J by 0 bases, with 19 bases left in between. The DNA for the CDR3 is TGTGCCAGCAGTGGATCTACCAGGGATCTATATAGCAATCAGCCCCAGCATTTT. Amino acids: CASSGSTRDLYSNQPQHF.

The chain carries TRBV27 and TRBJ2-3; 9 positions match TRBD1. Germline CDR1 and CDR2: MNHEY and SMNVEV (reference sequence). The CDR3 has 15 residues. The V and J ends lost 2 bases and 5 bases, in that order; junction bases with no gene match: 5. The CDR3 DNA is TGTGCCAGCAGTTTAATGGGACAGGGTGAAGATACGCAGTATTTT. Protein product: CASSLMGQGEDTQYF.

The chain combines TRBV4-1 with TRBJ2-1; 12 nucleotides match TRBD2. This CDR3 has 21 amino acids. The germline gives CDR1 MGHRA, CDR2 YSYEKL. V shed 2 bases and J 3 bases; nucleotides not matched to a gene: 17. The CDR3 DNA reads TGCGCCAGCAGCCAAATCCATAGAACGGCTAGCGGGGGGGCGGTCTACAATGAGCAGTTCTTC. Its translation: CASSQIHRTASGGAVYNEQFF.

The chain carries TRBV6-6 and TRBJ1-2, with D possibly matching TRBD1 (6 bases). CDR3 length: 14 residues. The V gene's germline CDR1 is MNHNY and CDR2 SVGAGI (reference sequence). Trimming removed 6 bases at V and 4 bases at J, with 15 bases between. The CDR3 DNA reads as TGTGCCAGCAGCCACCGGGGGGGGGCCTATGGCTACACCTTC. Its protein product is CASSHRGGAYGYTF.

V gene TRBV12-5 combines with J gene TRBJ2-6; 7 nucleotides align to TRBD1. The V and J ends lost 0 bases and 2 bases, in that order; junction bases with no gene match: 7. Looked up from germline, CDR1 is LGHNT and CDR2 is FRNRAP. This CDR3 spans 18 amino acids. The CDR3, as DNA: TGTGCTAGTGGTTTGGTACCCCCTACAGGGGCTGGGGCCAACGTCCTGACTTTC. Amino acids: CASGLVPPTGAGANVLTF. The complete variable domain, with remaining parts taken from reference TRBV12-5 and TRBJ2-6, reads DARVTQTPRHKVTEMGQEVTMRCQPILGHNTVFWYRQTMMQGLELLAYFRNRAPLDDSGMPKDRFSAEMPDATLATLKIQPSEPRDSAVYFCASGLVPPTGAGANVLTFGAGSRLTVL.

The sample holds a few counts of this clone. The chain uses TRBV27 and TRBJ1-6, with D possibly matching TRBD1 (5 bases). CDR1 is MNHEY, CDR2 SMNVEV, per germline (reference sequence). Trimming removed 0 bases from V and 7 bases from J, with 10 bases in between. The CDR3 is made up of 15 amino acids. The DNA of the CDR3 is TGTGCCAGCAGTTTATCGAGGGAGGGGAATTCACCCCTCCACTTT. It specifies CASSLSREGNSPLHF.

Comment on this clone: The sample contains more than one DNA sequence encoding this CDR3. The chain uses TRBV6-5 and TRBJ2-2, with D possibly matching TRBD1 (6 bases). V lost 6 bases to trimming and J lost 6 bases, with 8 bases between them. The CDR3 length is 12 residues. The germline gives CDR1 MNHEY, CDR2 SVGAGI. The CDR3 DNA is TGTGCCAGCAGCCAGGGGTCCGGGGAGCTGTTTTTT. This gives the protein CASSQGSGELFF.

The sample holds a few counts of this clone. The chain carries TRBV15 and TRBJ1-1; TRBD1 is a possible D gene (5 bases). Germline CDR1 is LNHNV and CDR2 is YYDKDF (reference sequence). CDR3 size: 14 residues. The V gene lost 0 bases and the J gene lost 9 bases, with 14 bases spanning the gap. The CDR3 DNA is TGTGCCACCAGCAGAGATCGCAGGGCACCTAAAGCTTTCTTT. It is translated as CATSRDRRAPKAFF.

J is TRBJ1-2 and V is TRBV28, with 8 positions matching TRBD1. CDR1 and CDR2 from the germline V gene are MDHEN and SYDVKM. The CDR3 length is 17 residues. J gave up 7 bases and V 6 bases, and 19 bases lay outside the gene matches. In nucleotides, the CDR3 is TGTGCCAGCAGCCGAGGGACAGGTAGCCTCTTCTTTTTTGGCTACACCTTC. Translating gives CASSRGTGSLFFFGYTF.

The J gene is TRBJ1-5, the V gene TRBV6-5; perhaps TRBD1 as D (6 bases). The V gene lost 7 bases and the J gene lost 3 bases, with 16 bases spanning the gap. Germline assignment: CDR1 MNHEY and CDR2 SVGAGI. The CDR3 is 15 residues long. The CDR3 sequence is CASNPGQRLNQPQHF. The CDR3 nucleotides are TGTGCCAGCAATCCCGGACAGAGGCTCAATCAGCCCCAGCATTTT.

The V gene is TRBV11-2, the J gene TRBJ1-2, with D unclear. The CDR3 length is 14 residues. Germline V lookup: CDR1 SGHAT, CDR2 FQNNGV. V lost 5 bases, J lost 7 bases, and 17 bases lay in between. CDR3 coding DNA: TGTGCCAGCAGCCCTCGAGGCCTGGTGGGTGGCTACACCTTC. This sequence encodes CASSPRGLVGGYTF.

The chain uses TRBV4-3 and TRBJ1-4; D gene unclear. Deletions cut 0 bases from V and 8 bases from J, with 34 bases between. Germline V gene sequence: CDR1 LGHNA, CDR2 YSLEER. The CDR3 consists of 22 residues. This CDR3 reads CASSQDHTESPFQPTRAEKLFF. The CDR3 DNA sequence: TGCGCCAGCAGCCAAGATCATACGGAGAGTCCCTTCCAACCAACCCGAGCGGAAAAACTGTTTTTT.